Reported below is one TCR beta chain. The repertoire was sequenced with immunoSEQ multiplex PCR; TCRdb's copy has only in-frame clones and lacks some. The table has approximately 730,000 clones, 80% to 90% seen once. This entry comes from a study of shared T cell receptors in the human thymus. This sample was also put to use in a study of human thymus T cells. That source notes: Resected material from corrective heart surgery provided the thymus tissue analysed.

The material sequenced was thymocytes. The TCR originated in a girl under two years old with a congenital heart defect.

DNA for the CDR3: TGCGCCAGCAGCTTGTACTCCCCCCTGACAGGGGTGGGGGAGACCCAGTACTTC. It is translated as CASSLYSPLTGVGETQYF. The V and J genes are TRBV5-1 and TRBJ2-5, with 8 bases fitting TRBD1. The V and J ends lost 1 base and 5 bases, in that order; junction bases with no gene match: 16. Germline values: CDR1 SGHRS, CDR2 YFSETQ. This CDR3 contains 18 residues.